The rows below give T cell receptor beta chains drawn from one sample of a study of chemoradiotherapy in HPV16-positive cancers. Only in-frame clones appear in the TCRdb table, and some are missing; sequencing was by immunoSEQ multiplex PCR. Among 3,400 or so clones listed, approximately 83% were seen once. Sequencing used tumor tissue, obtained from a patient who underwent chemoradiotherapy. Receptors were obtained from a human donor with HPV-associated anogenital cancer. Both conserved end residues are part of each CDR3. The D gene is left open where the match is weak. Clone size is stated in some rows and not others, as once, few, many or a class when expanded.

size: .; D: .; V: TRBV7-6; J: TRBJ2-1; CDR3: CASSLRGRGQDEQFF; DNA: TGTGCCAGCAGCTTACGAGGCAGGGGTCAGGATGAGCAGTTCTTC
size: .; D: .; V: TRBV6-1; J: TRBJ1-1; CDR3: CASIMITEAFF; DNA: TGTGCCAGCATCATGATCACTGAAGCTTTCTTT
size: .; D: .; V: TRBV27; J: TRBJ2-2; CDR3: CASSSVQGNTGELFF; DNA: TGTGCCAGCAGTTCTGTCCAGGGTAACACCGGGGAGCTGTTTTTT
size: .; D: .; V: TRBV2; J: TRBJ2-3; CDR3: CASSEAESSDTQYF; DNA: TGTGCCAGCAGTGAAGCCGAGTCTTCTGATACGCAGTATTTT
size: .; D: .; V: TRBV6-5; J: TRBJ2-3; CDR3: CASSYSPYITDTQYF; DNA: TGTGCCAGCAGTTACTCGCCCTACATCACAGATACGCAGTATTTT
size: .; D: .; V: TRBV9; J: TRBJ2-1; CDR3: CASSVEQLGEQFF; DNA: TGTGCCAGCAGCGTAGAGCAGCTTGGTGAGCAGTTCTTC
size: .; D: TRBD1; V: TRBV19; J: TRBJ1-5; CDR3: CASSPVGQGLVQPQHF; DNA: TGTGCCAGTAGTCCCGTGGGACAGGGGTTAGTTCAGCCCCAGCATTTT
size: .; D: .; V: TRBV5-1; J: TRBJ1-1; CDR3: CASSLAGGLGTEAFF; DNA: TGCGCCAGCAGCTTGGCCGGGGGACTCGGAACTGAAGCTTTCTTT
size: .; D: .; V: TRBV28; J: TRBJ1-2; CDR3: CASSAARGGGYTF; DNA: TGTGCCAGCAGTGCCGCCCGTGGGGGTGGCTACACCTTC
size: .; D: .; V: TRBV27; J: TRBJ2-2; CDR3: CASAALVAVTGELFF; DNA: TGTGCCAGCGCTGCTTTGGTAGCGGTCACCGGGGAGCTGTTTTTT
size: .; D: .; V: TRBV7-3; J: TRBJ2-2; CDR3: CASSLRGAPGTGELFF; DNA: TGTGCCAGCAGCTTACGGGGGGCGCCGGGCACCGGGGAGCTGTTTTTT
size: .; D: .; V: TRBV10-1; J: TRBJ1-5; CDR3: CASSDSNQPQHF; DNA: TGCGCCAGCAGTGATAGCAATCAGCCCCAGCATTTT
size: .; D: .; V: TRBV11-2; J: TRBJ2-1; CDR3: CASSLSSAGEQFF; DNA: TGTGCCAGCAGCCTCTCGTCAGCGGGTGAGCAGTTCTTC
size: .; D: TRBD2; V: TRBV7-9; J: TRBJ2-1; CDR3: CASSHNLAGEDNEQFF; DNA: TGTGCCAGCAGCCATAACCTAGCGGGAGAGGACAATGAGCAGTTCTTC
size: .; D: TRBD1; V: TRBV19; J: TRBJ2-2; CDR3: CASSITGGKTGELFF; DNA: TGTGCCAGTAGTATCACAGGGGGAAAGACCGGGGAGCTGTTTTTT
size: .; D: TRBD1; V: TRBV28; J: TRBJ1-2; CDR3: CASSSTMTGWAYGYTF; DNA: TGTGCCAGCAGTTCAACTATGACAGGGTGGGCCTATGGCTACACCTTC
size: few; D: TRBD1; V: TRBV6-5; J: TRBJ2-7; CDR3: CASSRSRQGSYEQYF; DNA: TGTGCCAGCAGCCGGAGCCGACAGGGTAGCTACGAGCAGTACTTC
size: .; D: .; V: TRBV28; J: TRBJ2-5; CDR3: CASSVGTFQETQYF; DNA: TGTGCCAGCAGTGTCGGGACTTTCCAAGAGACCCAGTACTTC
size: .; D: .; V: TRBV2; J: TRBJ1-2; CDR3: CASSGGGGYTF; DNA: TGTGCCAGCAGTGGGGGCGGCGGCTACACCTTC
size: large; D: .; V: TRBV27; J: TRBJ2-7; CDR3: CASSLGGSYEQYF; DNA: TGTGCCAGCAGTCTCGGCGGGTCCTACGAGCAGTACTTC
size: .; D: TRBD2; V: TRBV28; J: TRBJ2-1; CDR3: CASSLYLAGGTLNEQFF; DNA: TGTGCCAGCAGTTTATACCTAGCGGGAGGAACACTGAATGAGCAGTTCTTC
size: .; D: .; V: TRBV10-3; J: TRBJ1-6; CDR3: CAISDLQGNSPLHF; DNA: TGTGCCATCAGTGATCTACAGGGTAATTCACCCCTCCACTTT
size: once; D: .; V: TRBV6-5; J: TRBJ1-3; CDR3: CASSSGQFSGNTIYF; DNA: TGTGCCAGCAGTTCCGGACAGTTCTCTGGAAACACCATATATTTT
size: .; D: .; V: TRBV19; J: TRBJ2-5; CDR3: CASSGGRETQYF; DNA: TGTGCCAGTAGTGGGGGTAGGGAGACCCAGTACTTC
size: .; D: .; V: TRBV11-3; J: TRBJ2-2; CDR3: CASSLRENTGELFF; DNA: TGTGCCAGCAGCTTAAGGGAGAACACCGGGGAGCTGTTTTTT
size: .; D: TRBD2; V: TRBV7-6; J: TRBJ2-7; CDR3: CASSLGLAMFYEQYF; DNA: TGTGCCAGCAGCTTAGGACTAGCGATGTTCTACGAGCAGTACTTC
size: .; D: TRBD2; V: TRBV28; J: TRBJ2-1; CDR3: CASSPSGREWNEQFF; DNA: TGTGCCAGCAGTCCCTCGGGGCGGGAGTGGAATGAGCAGTTCTTC
size: .; D: .; V: TRBV19; J: TRBJ2-1; CDR3: CASSIPAGWGYEQFF; DNA: TGTGCCAGTAGTATCCCAGCAGGATGGGGGTATGAGCAGTTCTTC